A single sample gave rise to the 4 T cell receptor beta chains below, sequenced in a study of long-term antiretroviral therapy in people with HIV (dated by TCRdb to between 2021 and 2022). The immunoSEQ hsTCRB v3.0 assay was used at survey level resolution for TRB variable region sequencing. TCRdb holds this immuneACCESS table with in-frame rearrangements only. Some clones are missing; in checked studies, unresolved V genes explain under half, and the rest has no known cause. Recorded for this sample are approximately 21,000 clones; roughly 91% of them occurred a single time. The ten top clones hold 3.5% to 4.5% of the sample. The source was unsorted PBMCs, collected 2.3 years after starting antiretroviral therapy. The receptors shown here come from a man aged 55-75 years with HIV.

The rearrangement joins TRBV5-6 to TRBJ1-4; the D is unclear. This CDR3 region has 13 residues. Germline V gives CDR1 SGHDT, CDR2 YYEEEE. V gave up 2 bases and J gave up 8 bases, with 10 bases separating them. The CDR3 DNA reads TGTGCCAGCAGCTTTGGGTGGCGGGAAAAACTGTTTTTT. Translating gives CASSFGWREKLFF.

This clone was found a few times. The genes are TRBV7-2 and TRBJ1-1; 9 nucleotides align to TRBD1. This CDR3 has 17 amino acids. The J segment lost 1 base and the V segment lost 4 bases, leaving 10 bases of the junction unmatched. The V gene's germline CDR1 is SGHTA and CDR2 FQGNSA. DNA for the CDR3: TGTGCCAGCAGCTCACGTCGTGGACAGGGGACGAACACTGAAGCTTTCTTT. The encoded protein is CASSSRRGQGTNTEAFF.

The chain combines TRBV27 with TRBJ2-1; the match to TRBD2 covers 7 bases. This CDR3 contains 17 residues. From germline, CDR1 is MNHEY and CDR2 SMNVEV (reference sequence). Trimming cost V 4 bases and J 2 bases; bases outside gene matches: 11. The CDR3 sequence is CASSSLGGEGTYNEQFF. The CDR3, as DNA: TGTGCCAGCAGTTCCCTTGGGGGGGAAGGGACCTACAATGAGCAGTTCTTC.

The chain uses TRBV6-1 and TRBJ1-6, with unresolved D. Germline V gene sequence: CDR1 MNHNS, CDR2 SASEGT. This CDR3 spans 14 amino acids. Trimming stripped 4 bases from V and 5 bases from J, with 9 bases between. As DNA, the CDR3 is TGTGCCAGCAGTGCAATAACTAATAATTCACCCCTCCACTTT. Its protein product is CASSAITNNSPLHF.